This is a list of T cell receptor beta chains from one sample in a study of T cell repertoires in cytomegalovirus infection. TCRdb passed the reads through MiXCR, listing each CDR3 protein once. Found here are approximately 500,000 distinct CDR3 sequences, 30% to 35% of them singletons; the top ten hold around a sixth. These TCRs are of unknown antigen specificity. The material sequenced was cultured PBMCs, taken from culture after CMV antigen stimulation. These receptors came from a human donor in good health (CMV status not recorded). Some clones in this sample may be carry-over from other donors' samples. Both conserved end residues are part of each CDR3. Fields, in order: clone size, V gene, J gene, CDR3 protein. Only some rows state a clone size, as once, few, many or a class for expanded clones.

size: NA; V: TRBV18; J: TRBJ1-1; CDR3: CASSPTGGLNTEAFF
size: NA; V: TRBV28; J: TRBJ1-3; CDR3: CASSGSIRSGNTIYF
size: few; V: TRBV20-1; J: TRBJ2-7; CDR3: CSASPSGLAGGFAYEQYF
size: NA; V: TRBV28; J: TRBJ2-7; CDR3: CATSLGTPSYEQYF
size: many; V: TRBV7-2; J: TRBJ2-5; CDR3: CASSSPSDRTQYF
size: many; V: TRBV7-2; J: TRBJ1-5; CDR3: CASSLDPLDRVHQPQHF
size: many; V: TRBV7-8; J: TRBJ1-1; CDR3: CASRSGGNTEAFF
size: NA; V: TRBV29-1; J: TRBJ2-5; CDR3: CSVGLSSQETQYF
size: NA; V: TRBV15; J: TRBJ1-4; CDR3: CATSRVTPKGEKLFF
size: few; V: TRBV12-3/TRBV12-4; J: TRBJ2-2; CDR3: CASREAGANTGELFF
size: NA; V: TRBV11-3; J: TRBJ1-1; CDR3: CASSSITFRTGGTEAFF
size: many; V: TRBV7-3; J: TRBJ2-3; CDR3: CASSPTAGDTQYF
size: few; V: TRBV7-2; J: TRBJ2-5; CDR3: CASSLFYAGGPGETQYF
size: NA; V: TRBV10-3; J: TRBJ1-2; CDR3: CAISEWGNNYGYTF
size: NA; V: TRBV25-1; J: TRBJ1-2; CDR3: CASSEWEGGPDGYTF
size: NA; V: TRBV7-2; J: TRBJ1-4; CDR3: CASTRAREKLFF
size: NA; V: TRBV9; J: TRBJ1-2; CDR3: CASSAGGGGYGYTF
size: NA; V: TRBV10-3; J: TRBJ2-5; CDR3: CAISFREGETQYF
size: NA; V: TRBV12-3/TRBV12-4; J: TRBJ1-6; CDR3: CASTGASYNSPLHF
size: few; V: TRBV7-2; J: TRBJ2-3; CDR3: CASQLAGGVDTQYF
size: many; V: TRBV7-9; J: TRBJ2-7; CDR3: CASSLRSVPHEQYF
size: NA; V: TRBV12-3/TRBV12-4; J: TRBJ1-2; CDR3: CASSYRLGGGYTF
size: once; V: TRBV4-3; J: TRBJ2-4; CDR3: CASSQGWTGSQNIQYF
size: NA; V: TRBV6-2/TRBV6-3; J: TRBJ1-1; CDR3: CASSPGQAGTEAFF
size: many; V: TRBV27; J: TRBJ1-1; CDR3: CASSVIYRTEAFF
size: NA; V: TRBV19; J: TRBJ2-5; CDR3: CASSIGGRADVTQYF
size: many; V: TRBV7-8; J: TRBJ2-2; CDR3: CASSRQAIYYAGELFF
size: NA; V: TRBV7-9; J: TRBJ1-6; CDR3: CASSFLGGQGESEAPLHF
size: many; V: TRBV7-2; J: TRBJ2-7; CDR3: CASSHQIGAEQYF
size: NA; V: TRBV11-2; J: TRBJ2-2; CDR3: CASSAPPAGVSGELFF
size: NA; V: TRBV7-8; J: TRBJ2-2; CDR3: CASSPGALGAGGELFF
size: NA; V: TRBV25-1; J: TRBJ1-1; CDR3: CASSESRGDGNTEAFF
size: NA; V: TRBV28; J: TRBJ1-2; CDR3: CASSLQPGVYGYTF
size: many; V: TRBV7-2; J: TRBJ2-1; CDR3: CASSSTSPPRNNEQFF
size: NA; V: TRBV7-6; J: TRBJ2-1; CDR3: CASSDGAVSFF
size: NA; V: TRBV29-1; J: TRBJ2-7; CDR3: CSAVDAYEQYF
size: NA; V: TRBV13; J: TRBJ2-1; CDR3: CASSSIQGLSYNEQFF
size: many; V: TRBV5-4; J: TRBJ2-3; CDR3: CASSLTSGRARDTQYF
size: many; V: TRBV7-2; J: TRBJ2-1; CDR3: CASSLSASGGSNEQFF
size: NA; V: TRBV6-8; J: TRBJ2-2; CDR3: CASSYGQGGIGELFF
size: once; V: TRBV20-1; J: TRBJ2-3; CDR3: CSARGQTDTQYF
size: NA; V: TRBV30; J: TRBJ2-1; CDR3: CAWKSLNEQFF
size: NA; V: TRBV2; J: TRBJ2-3; CDR3: CASHQDFADTQYF
size: NA; V: TRBV4-1; J: TRBJ2-3; CDR3: CASSQGWSDTDTQYF
size: NA; V: TRBV30; J: TRBJ2-1; CDR3: CAWLAGGPASGNEQFF
size: NA; V: TRBV28; J: TRBJ2-7; CDR3: CASSSTFTDRPGAYEQYF
size: many; V: TRBV7-8; J: TRBJ1-5; CDR3: CASSLVSQPQHF